This T cell receptor (beta chain) was captured in a study of identical twins. Study-level results: Sharing of beta out-of-frame sequences by twins showed a weaker excess.

With regard to this clonotype: Its antigen is unidentified.

TCRdb re-analysed the 5' RACE reads in MiXCR, keeping a single row per CDR3 protein. The profile shows approximately 280,000 distinct CDR3 sequences, about 8.9% of them singletons. The V gene's germline CDR1 is MNHNS and CDR2 SASEGT. Trimming took 4 bases from V and 6 from J; bases not matched to a gene: 10. The CDR3 has 16 residues. The sample was also linked to a second study, of yellow fever vaccine responses in identical twins.

The chain is built from TRBV6-1 and TRBJ2-2; 8 positions agree with TRBD1. The sequence was collected from a woman aged 18-29 years in good health. Sequenced sample: memory (CD45RO+) T cells sorted from blood. The CDR3 coding sequence is TGTGCCAGCAGTGTCCCCCGGACAGGGACCGCCGGGGAGCTGTTTTTT. This encodes CASSVPRTGTAGELFF.